The 16 T cell receptor beta chains presented below share a single source sample, sequenced in a study of blood T cell repertoires in COVID-19. Data came from immunoSEQ multiplex PCR; TCRdb stores just in-frame clones and leaves some out. Of about 71,000 clones in the sample, just over 90% are singletons; the top ten hold less than 6.5%. Sequencing input: peripheral blood. The receptors stem from a woman aged 18-29 years with acute or convalescent COVID-19.

Of note for this clone: The same CDR3 arises from other DNA sequences in this sample as well. This chain joins TRBV7-9 and TRBJ1-2, with unresolved D. Germline-derived CDR1 and CDR2 are SEHNR and FQNEAQ (reference sequence). The CDR3 runs to 13 residues. V gave up 2 bases and J gave up 2 bases, with 6 bases separating them. The CDR3 DNA follows: TGTGCCAGCAGCTTAACAGAGAACTATGGCTACACCTTC. Protein product: CASSLTENYGYTF.

The chain employs TRBV15 and TRBJ1-2; 9 bases agree with TRBD1. The CDR3 runs 15 residues. Trimming took 1 base from V and 7 from J; bases not matched to a gene: 7. Germline V CDR1 and CDR2: LNHNV, YYDKDF (reference sequence). The CDR3 coding sequence is TGTGCCACCAGCAGAGCGCTATCGGGACAGGGTGGCTACACCTTC. This encodes CATSRALSGQGGYTF.

The chain is built from TRBV18 and TRBJ2-2, with D maybe TRBD2 (6 bases). Trimming pared 4 bases from V and 1 base from J, leaving 10 bases between. CDR1 is KGHSH and CDR2 is LQKENI in the germline V gene. The CDR3 is 15 amino acids. The CDR3 spells CASSLGTQNTGELFF. The CDR3 DNA sequence: TGTGCCAGCTCACTCGGGACTCAGAACACCGGGGAGCTGTTTTTT.

This chain connects TRBV2 to TRBJ1-3; no definite D call. This CDR3 is 13 amino acids long. CDR1 is SNHLY, CDR2 FYNNEI, per germline. Deletions cut 4 bases from V and 4 bases from J, with 8 bases between. The CDR3 protein is CASSADLGNTIYF. The CDR3 DNA is TGTGCCAGCAGTGCGGACTTAGGAAACACCATATATTTT.

The gene calls are TRBV9 and TRBJ1-6; tentative D call: TRBD1 (5 bases). The germline V gene has CDR1 SGDLS and CDR2 YYNGEE. Trimming left V 0 bases short and J 6 bases short, with 10 bases between. The CDR3 loop spans 15 amino acids. The CDR3 reads CASSVDGAGNSPLHF. In DNA form, the CDR3 reads TGTGCCAGCAGCGTAGATGGGGCAGGTAATTCACCCCTCCACTTT.

CDR3 sequence: CASSIGGAGKAGYTF. The DNA for the CDR3 is TGTGCCAGCAGCATAGGTGGAGCGGGGAAGGCTGGCTACACCTTC. The gene calls are TRBV7-9 and TRBJ1-2; D unresolved. The CDR3 length is 15 residues. The germline CDR1 and CDR2 sequences are SEHNR and FQNEAQ (reference sequence). Trimming cost V 5 bases and J 7 bases, with 20 bases left between them.

The chain uses TRBV6-2 or TRBV6-3 and TRBJ2-2, with 10 bases lining up with TRBD1. V was clipped by 2 bases and J by 7 bases; unmatched bases: 4. CDR3 length: 15 amino acids. Germline values: CDR1 MNHEY, CDR2 SVGEGT. As DNA, the CDR3 is TGTGCCAGCAGTTACGTGACAGGGGGCAACGGGGAGCTGTTTTTT. It translates to CASSYVTGGNGELFF.

This chain joins TRBV5-4 and TRBJ2-2; D is uncertain. Trimming left V 0 bases short and J 7 bases short, with 10 bases between. CDR1 and CDR2 (germline): SGHNT, YYREEE (reference sequence). The CDR3 runs 14 residues. CDR3 nucleotide sequence: TGTGCCAGCAGCTTGGAACTAAAAGACGGGGAGCTGTTTTTT. Amino acids: CASSLELKDGELFF.

The chain's CDR3 is CASSLGWTRVQNEQFF. CDR3 DNA sequence: TGTGCCAGCAGCTTAGGATGGACTAGAGTTCAGAATGAGCAGTTCTTC. The V gene is TRBV11-2, the J gene TRBJ2-1, with TRBD2 matching over 7 bases. This CDR3 has 16 amino acids. CDR1 SGHAT and CDR2 FQNNGV come from the germline V gene. Losses at the gene ends were 1 base for V and 7 bases for J; bases not matched to a gene: 10.

The rearrangement links TRBV12-3 or TRBV12-4 to TRBJ1-5; the match to TRBD1 covers 8 bases. The CDR3 sequence is 13 residues long. V was pared by 2 bases and J by 6 bases, with 0 bases of the junction left unmatched. The CDR3 loop is CASSLTGGQPQHF. CDR3 bases: TGTGCCAGCAGTTTAACAGGGGGTCAGCCCCAGCATTTT.

Only one count was recorded for this clone. The rearrangement links TRBV11-2 to TRBJ2-2; weak D call: TRBD2 (7 bases). The germline V and J ends were trimmed by 5 bases and 5 bases, with 24 bases remaining between them. CDR1 and CDR2 (germline): SGHAT, FQNNGV. The CDR3 runs 18 residues. The DNA of the CDR3 is TGTGCCAGCAGCCCCGGGGGTGGGGGGGGCCGCTGGACCGGGGAGCTGTTTTTT. Translating it yields CASSPGGGGGRWTGELFF.

This rearrangement joins TRBV28 to TRBJ2-5; TRBD1 matches 12 bases. The CDR3 length is 15 residues. V trimming: 6 bases; J trimming: 5 bases; junction bases outside the gene matches: 7. Germline assignment: CDR1 MDHEN and CDR2 SYDVKM. The CDR3 coding sequence is TGTGCCAGCAGACGCCGGGACAGGGGGCGGGAGACCCAGTACTTC. It translates to CASRRRDRGRETQYF.

This chain links TRBV6-5 with TRBJ1-2; maybe TRBD1 (5 bases). The CDR3 totals 15 residues. V was pared by 6 bases and J by 0 bases, with 14 bases between. Germline CDR1 reads MNHEY; CDR2 reads SVGAGI. CDR3: CASSPPGGTNYGYTF. The CDR3 nucleotides read TGTGCCAGCAGCCCCCCGGGGGGAACTAACTATGGCTACACCTTC.

This chain links TRBV5-1 with TRBJ2-3; weak D call: TRBD1 (5 bases). This CDR3 is 15 amino acids long. The V end was cut by 1 base, the J end by 2 bases, with 11 bases between. CDR1 and CDR2 (germline): SGHRS, YFSETQ. DNA of the CDR3: TGCGCCAGCAGCTTGACGACAGCCCTCACAGATACGCAGTATTTT. Protein: CASSLTTALTDTQYF.

The V and J genes are TRBV3-1 (or the pseudogene TRBV3-2) and TRBJ1-5, with D uncertain. CDR1 and CDR2 (germline): LGHDT, YNNKEL (reference sequence). V shed 4 bases and J shed 7 bases, with 17 bases lying between them. This CDR3 has 15 amino acids. The CDR3 is CASSLWTDAGQPQHF. The CDR3, as DNA: TGTGCCAGCAGCCTCTGGACGGACGCGGGGCAGCCCCAGCATTTT.

The rearrangement uses TRBV2 and TRBJ2-7; TRBD1 aligns across 7 bases. After removal of 7 bases from V and 3 bases from J, the junction contained 3 bases not matched to a gene. Germline CDR1 is SNHLY and CDR2 is FYNNEI. This CDR3 comprises 12 residues. This CDR3 reads CASKTGSYEQYF. For the CDR3, the DNA is TGTGCCAGCAAGACAGGGAGCTACGAGCAGTACTTC.